This is a list of T cell receptor beta chains from one sample in a study of blood T cell repertoires in COVID-19. Assay: immunoSEQ multiplex PCR; the TCRdb copy retains only in-frame clones and omits some. The table lists 200,000 to 250,000 clones, roughly 82% of them singletons. The sequencing sample was made of peripheral blood. The receptors shown here come from a woman aged 70-85 years with acute or convalescent COVID-19. CDR3s include the opening cysteine and the closing phenylalanine or tryptophan. A D gene is named only where the DNA matches it firmly. Clone size is shown for a subset of rows, as once, few, many or a class of expanded clone.

j_call: TRBJ1-6
cdr3_length: 12
clone_size: -
d_call: -
v_call: TRBV14
cdr3_aa: CASSRGQLALHF
cdr3_nt: TGTGCCAGCAGCCGGGGACAACTGGCCCTCCACTTT

j_call: TRBJ2-2
cdr3_length: 18
clone_size: -
d_call: -
v_call: TRBV9
cdr3_aa: CASSVAPGRAAGTGELFF
cdr3_nt: TGTGCCAGCAGCGTAGCTCCCGGGCGGGCGGCAGGCACCGGGGAGCTGTTTTTT

j_call: TRBJ1-1
cdr3_length: 13
clone_size: -
d_call: TRBD1
v_call: TRBV7-2
cdr3_aa: CASSLVGGRGAFF
cdr3_nt: TGTGCCAGCAGCTTAGTTGGTGGCAGGGGGGCTTTCTTT

j_call: TRBJ1-5
cdr3_length: 16
clone_size: -
d_call: TRBD1
v_call: TRBV18
cdr3_aa: CASSPPGQGFNQPQHF
cdr3_nt: TGTGCCAGCTCACCACCAGGACAGGGCTTCAATCAGCCCCAGCATTTT

j_call: TRBJ2-2
cdr3_length: 15
clone_size: -
d_call: TRBD2
v_call: TRBV19
cdr3_aa: CASRLAGLNTGELFF
cdr3_nt: TGTGCCAGTAGACTAGCGGGGTTAAACACCGGGGAGCTGTTTTTT

j_call: TRBJ2-1
cdr3_length: 16
clone_size: -
d_call: -
v_call: TRBV5-1
cdr3_aa: CASTWAASSSYNEQFF
cdr3_nt: TGCGCCAGCACTTGGGCAGCCAGCAGCTCCTACAATGAGCAGTTCTTC

j_call: TRBJ1-1
cdr3_length: 12
clone_size: once
d_call: -
v_call: TRBV30
cdr3_aa: CAWTGGGTEAFF
cdr3_nt: TGTGCCTGGACCGGGGGGGGTACTGAAGCTTTCTTT

j_call: TRBJ1-2
cdr3_length: 16
clone_size: -
d_call: -
v_call: TRBV2
cdr3_aa: CASSALGQLFNYGYTF
cdr3_nt: TGTGCCAGCAGTGCCCTAGGACAGCTCTTTAACTATGGCTACACCTTC

j_call: TRBJ2-7
cdr3_length: 15
clone_size: -
d_call: TRBD1
v_call: TRBV28
cdr3_aa: CASGKTGGASYEQYF
cdr3_nt: TGTGCCAGCGGAAAAACAGGGGGCGCCTCCTACGAGCAGTACTTC

j_call: TRBJ1-2
cdr3_length: 16
clone_size: -
d_call: TRBD1
v_call: TRBV5-1
cdr3_aa: CASSLWGQAIDHGYTF
cdr3_nt: TGCGCCAGCAGTCTGTGGGGACAGGCGATTGATCATGGCTACACCTTC

j_call: TRBJ1-1
cdr3_length: 13
clone_size: once
d_call: -
v_call: TRBV7-2
cdr3_aa: CASSLEGFGEAFF
cdr3_nt: TGTGCCAGCAGCTTAGAGGGGTTCGGTGAAGCTTTCTTT

j_call: TRBJ1-2
cdr3_length: 15
clone_size: -
d_call: -
v_call: TRBV6-4
cdr3_aa: CASSDGEGWINGYTF
cdr3_nt: TGTGCCAGCAGTGACGGGGAGGGTTGGATAAATGGCTACACCTTC

j_call: TRBJ1-4
cdr3_length: 15
clone_size: -
d_call: TRBD1
v_call: TRBV5-4
cdr3_aa: CASSIPGTGEEKLFF
cdr3_nt: TGTGCCAGCAGCATCCCCGGGACAGGGGAGGAAAAACTGTTTTTT

j_call: TRBJ1-4
cdr3_length: 16
clone_size: few
d_call: -
v_call: TRBV5-1
cdr3_aa: CASSLVGPSTNEKLFF
cdr3_nt: TGCGCCAGCAGCTTGGTTGGGCCATCAACTAATGAAAAACTGTTTTTT

j_call: TRBJ1-2
cdr3_length: 12
clone_size: -
d_call: -
v_call: TRBV20-1
cdr3_aa: CSASRDTDGYTF
cdr3_nt: TGCAGTGCTAGTCGGGACACCGATGGCTACACCTTC

j_call: TRBJ1-6
cdr3_length: 16
clone_size: once
d_call: -
v_call: TRBV6-5
cdr3_aa: CASSSSTGLANSPLHF
cdr3_nt: -

j_call: TRBJ2-5
cdr3_length: 11
clone_size: -
d_call: -
v_call: TRBV20-1
cdr3_aa: CSVYSQETQYF
cdr3_nt: TGCAGTGTGTACAGCCAAGAGACCCAGTACTTC

j_call: TRBJ2-1
cdr3_length: 15
clone_size: once
d_call: TRBD1
v_call: TRBV7-7
cdr3_aa: CASSLGQGPYNEQFF
cdr3_nt: TGTGCTAGCAGCTTAGGACAGGGCCCTTACAATGAGCAGTTCTTC

j_call: TRBJ2-3
cdr3_length: 15
clone_size: -
d_call: TRBD1
v_call: TRBV7-2
cdr3_aa: CASSLNDRATDTQYF
cdr3_nt: TGTGCCAGCAGCTTAAACGACAGGGCGACAGATACGCAGTATTTT

j_call: TRBJ1-1
cdr3_length: 15
clone_size: -
d_call: -
v_call: TRBV19
cdr3_aa: CASSEPQQGGTEAFF
cdr3_nt: TGTGCCAGTAGCGAACCTCAACAGGGAGGGACTGAAGCTTTCTTT

j_call: TRBJ2-5
cdr3_length: 16
clone_size: few
d_call: TRBD2
v_call: TRBV9
cdr3_aa: CASSPGVAGGGGPQYF
cdr3_nt: TGTGCCAGCAGCCCGGGGGTAGCGGGCGGGGGAGGGCCCCAGTACTTC

j_call: TRBJ1-6
cdr3_length: 15
clone_size: -
d_call: -
v_call: TRBV5-8
cdr3_aa: CASSLRSSYNSPLHF
cdr3_nt: TGTGCCAGCAGCTTACGTAGCTCCTATAATTCACCCCTCCACTTT

j_call: TRBJ1-6
cdr3_length: 14
clone_size: -
d_call: TRBD1
v_call: TRBV7-2
cdr3_aa: CASSSTGVNSPLHF
cdr3_nt: TGTGCCAGCAGCTCTACAGGGGTCAATTCACCCCTCCACTTT

j_call: TRBJ1-2
cdr3_length: 13
clone_size: once
d_call: -
v_call: TRBV7-9
cdr3_aa: CASSRGDLLGYTF
cdr3_nt: TGTGCCAGCAGCCGCGGGGATCTCCTCGGCTACACCTTC

j_call: TRBJ1-1
cdr3_length: 13
clone_size: -
d_call: -
v_call: TRBV7-9
cdr3_aa: CASSLLGGTEAFF
cdr3_nt: TGTGCCAGCAGCCTCCTGGGGGGCACTGAAGCTTTCTTT

j_call: TRBJ1-5
cdr3_length: 13
clone_size: -
d_call: -
v_call: TRBV30
cdr3_aa: CAWSGGGGSPQHF
cdr3_nt: TGTGCCTGGAGTGGGGGGGGAGGTTCGCCCCAGCATTTT

j_call: TRBJ2-7
cdr3_length: 13
clone_size: -
d_call: TRBD1
v_call: TRBV5-1
cdr3_aa: CASSWDRRYEQYF
cdr3_nt: TGCGCCAGCAGCTGGGACAGGAGATACGAGCAGTACTTC

j_call: TRBJ2-7
cdr3_length: 13
clone_size: once
d_call: TRBD2
v_call: TRBV27
cdr3_aa: CASRPSGGDEQYF
cdr3_nt: TGTGCCAGCAGGCCAAGCGGGGGCGACGAGCAGTACTTC

j_call: TRBJ2-1
cdr3_length: 11
clone_size: few
d_call: -
v_call: TRBV7-9
cdr3_aa: CASSFGYDRFF
cdr3_nt: TGTGCCAGCAGCTTCGGGTACGATCGGTTCTTC

j_call: TRBJ1-5
cdr3_length: 13
clone_size: -
d_call: -
v_call: TRBV5-1
cdr3_aa: CASSIDRYQPQHF
cdr3_nt: TGCGCCAGCAGTATTGACAGGTATCAGCCCCAGCATTTT

j_call: TRBJ2-7
cdr3_length: 14
clone_size: -
d_call: TRBD1
v_call: TRBV18
cdr3_aa: CASSPQGAHYEQYF
cdr3_nt: TGTGCCAGCTCACCACAGGGGGCCCACTACGAGCAGTACTTC

j_call: TRBJ1-2
cdr3_length: 15
clone_size: -
d_call: -
v_call: TRBV5-1
cdr3_aa: CASSLTGEGNYGYTF
cdr3_nt: TGCGCCAGCAGCCTGACCGGGGAAGGTAACTATGGCTACACCTTC

j_call: TRBJ1-5
cdr3_length: 15
clone_size: -
d_call: TRBD1
v_call: TRBV2
cdr3_aa: CASSGTGGGFGAQHF
cdr3_nt: TGTGCCAGCAGTGGGACAGGGGGCGGGTTCGGGGCCCAGCATTTT

j_call: TRBJ1-6
cdr3_length: 16
clone_size: -
d_call: TRBD1
v_call: TRBV4-2
cdr3_aa: CASSSRGQGDNSPLHF
cdr3_nt: TGTGCCAGCAGTTCAAGAGGACAGGGGGATAATTCACCCCTCCACTTT

j_call: TRBJ1-5
cdr3_length: 14
clone_size: -
d_call: -
v_call: TRBV4-1
cdr3_aa: CASSQDPGNQPQHF
cdr3_nt: TGCGCCAGCAGCCAAGATCCCGGGAATCAGCCCCAGCATTTT

j_call: TRBJ2-5
cdr3_length: 16
clone_size: -
d_call: TRBD1
v_call: TRBV3-1/TRBV3-2
cdr3_aa: CASSPPDRGWGETQYF
cdr3_nt: TGTGCCAGCAGCCCCCCGGACAGGGGTTGGGGAGAGACCCAGTACTTC

j_call: TRBJ1-2
cdr3_length: 13
clone_size: few
d_call: -
v_call: TRBV3-1/TRBV3-2
cdr3_aa: CASSQVTNYGYTF
cdr3_nt: TGTGCCAGCAGCCAAGTGACAAACTATGGCTACACCTTC

j_call: TRBJ2-3
cdr3_length: 15
clone_size: -
d_call: TRBD1
v_call: TRBV2
cdr3_aa: CASRLQGANADTQYF
cdr3_nt: TGTGCCAGCAGATTACAGGGGGCGAACGCAGATACGCAGTATTTT

j_call: TRBJ2-7
cdr3_length: 15
clone_size: -
d_call: TRBD1
v_call: TRBV7-2
cdr3_aa: CASSLPDRGIDEQYF
cdr3_nt: TGTGCCAGCAGCTTACCCGACAGGGGGATCGACGAGCAGTACTTC